Below, 13 T cell receptor beta chains from the same sample are listed, as sequenced in a study of T cell changes during pregnancy in multiple sclerosis. Method: immunoSEQ multiplex PCR; TCRdb's copy keeps in-frame clones and lacks some. The data contain more than 8,000 clones, roughly 87% of them singletons. Source: CD8+ T cells from peripheral blood mononuclear cells, taken in the first trimester of pregnancy. The receptors come from a female donor in good health, enrolled as a control in a pregnancy study.

The gene calls are TRBV15 and TRBJ2-2; 8 nucleotides match TRBD2. This CDR3 has 14 amino acids. Per germline, CDR1 LNHNV and CDR2 YYDKDF (reference sequence). The junction had 6 bases not matched to a gene; V was cut back by 6 bases and J by 6 bases. The chain's CDR3 is CATRDGGDAGELFF. DNA of the CDR3: TGTGCCACCAGGGACGGGGGGGACGCCGGGGAGCTGTTTTTT.

This chain uses TRBV5-6 with TRBJ1-5, with D possibly being TRBD1 (6 bases). Trimming left V 4 bases short and J 1 base short, with 9 bases between. Per the germline V gene, CDR1 is SGHDT and CDR2 is YYEEEE. The CDR3 is 14 residues long. The CDR3 sequence: CASSLGQSNQPQHF. In nucleotides, the CDR3 is TGTGCCAGCAGCCTCGGACAGAGCAATCAGCCCCAGCATTTT.

This chain links TRBV6-4 with TRBJ2-1; the match to TRBD2 covers 8 bases. The CDR3 consists of 15 residues. Germline CDR1 is MRHNA and CDR2 is SNTAGT. V trimming: 5 bases; J trimming: 7 bases; junction bases outside the gene matches: 10. CDR3 coding DNA: TGTGCCAGCAGTCCCTCGAGGAGCGGGGGAAATGAGCAGTTCTTC. Protein product: CASSPSRSGGNEQFF.

The chain has TRBV19 and TRBJ2-1; D not resolved. Germline V gene lookup returns CDR1 LNHDA and CDR2 SQIVND (reference sequence). This CDR3 has 11 amino acids. V shed 5 bases and J shed 10 bases, with 9 bases lying between them. CDR3 sequence (DNA): TGTGCCAGTAGTTATCGGCGGGAGCAGTTCTTC. It yields the protein CASSYRREQFF. The full variable domain, rest sourced from reference TRBV19 and TRBJ2-1, is DGGITQSPKYLFRKEGQNVTLSCEQNLNHDAMYWYRQDPGQGLRLIYYSQIVNDFQKGDIAEGYSVSREKKESFPLTVTSAQKNPTAFYLCASSYRREQFFGPGTRLTVL.

This clone appeared once. The genes are TRBV19 and TRBJ1-2; unclear D gene. CDR3 size: 15 residues. V lost 4 bases to trimming and J lost 1 base, with 13 bases between them. Germline assignment: CDR1 LNHDA and CDR2 SQIVND (reference sequence). In DNA, the CDR3 is TGTGCCAGTAGTACCCCGTACGAGTTTAACTATGGCTACACCTTC. This gives the protein CASSTPYEFNYGYTF.

The chain uses TRBV6-1 and TRBJ2-1; the D is unclear. The V and J ends lost 1 base and 15 bases respectively, with 22 bases between them. CDR1 and CDR2 from the germline V gene are MNHNS and SASEGT. The CDR3 runs to 15 residues. This CDR3 is CASSEEVGGYSSPFF. CDR3 DNA sequence: TGTGCCAGCAGTGAAGAAGTAGGCGGATACTCTTCCCCGTTCTTC.

The chain couples TRBV5-1 to TRBJ1-1, with D unclear. The ends were cut back, 0 bases at V and 8 bases at J, with 11 bases in the middle. Germline CDR1 SGHRS, CDR2 YFSETQ. The CDR3 runs to 13 residues. DNA of the CDR3: TGCGCCAGCAGCTTGGACCCGTCGAGGGAAGCTTTCTTT. Protein product: CASSLDPSREAFF.

The rearrangement uses TRBV28 and TRBJ2-2, with 9 positions matching TRBD1. Germline lookup yields CDR1 MDHEN and CDR2 SYDVKM. The V gene end was trimmed by 4 bases and the J gene end by 8 bases; junction bases not matched to a gene: 17. The CDR3 runs 18 residues. The CDR3 nucleotides read TGTGCCAGCAGTTCGTGGGAGGGGGACAGGGTTAAACAAGGGGAGCTGTTTTTT. It specifies CASSSWEGDRVKQGELFF.

This clone was counted only a few times. The J gene is TRBJ1-1, the V gene TRBV14, with a weak D call TRBD1 (6 bases). Trimming took 0 bases from V and 0 from J, leaving 17 bases between them. The CDR3 spans 18 residues. CDR1 is SGHDN and CDR2 is FVKESK in the germline V gene. The DNA for the CDR3 is TGTGCCAGCAGCCAAGATCTAAGGGCAGGGGTTTTGAACACTGAAGCTTTCTTT. Amino acids: CASSQDLRAGVLNTEAFF.

The V call is TRBV5-1, the J call TRBJ2-7; the match to TRBD1 covers 7 bases. Germline CDR1 is SGHRS and CDR2 is YFSETQ. The CDR3 loop spans 15 amino acids. The V gene end was trimmed by 6 bases and the J gene end by 0 bases; junction bases not matched to a gene: 9. CDR3 nucleotides: TGCGCCAGCAATGGGACAGCCTTCCCCTCCTACGAGCAGTACTTC. Translation: CASNGTAFPSYEQYF.

The J gene is TRBJ1-2, the V gene TRBV4-1; TRBD1 agrees at 9 bases. Germline trimming cut 4 bases from V and 2 bases from J; bases unmatched to any gene: 5. The CDR3 is 15 amino acids. Germline loops: CDR1 MGHRA, CDR2 YSYEKL. CDR3 amino acids: CASSLGGTGNYGYTF. CDR3 DNA sequence: TGCGCCAGCAGCCTGGGGGGGACAGGGAACTATGGCTACACCTTC.

This clone was seen just once. The rearrangement joins TRBV30 to TRBJ1-2; TRBD1 matches 7 bases. V trimming: 1 base; J trimming: 5 bases; junction bases outside the gene matches: 7. This CDR3 has 14 amino acids. In germline, CDR1 is GTSNPN, CDR2 SVGIG (reference sequence). Here the CDR3 DNA reads TGTGCCTGGAGTGCGGGGACAGCTTTTTATGGCTACACCTTC. Translated, it gives CAWSAGTAFYGYTF.

This rearrangement joins TRBV30 to TRBJ2-7; a weak D match, TRBD1 (5 bases). The CDR3 length is 12 residues. CDR1 is GTSNPN and CDR2 is SVGIG in the germline V gene (reference sequence). The DNA for the CDR3 is TGTGCGGGGCAGGGCCGCTCCTACGAGCAGTACTTC. Its protein is CAGQGRSYEQYF.